This TCR beta chain was captured by sequencing in a study of blood T cell repertoires in COVID-19 (TCRdb year 2020). Background for the entire study: Samples from collaborators originated in the United States, Italy and Spain and spanned both the acute and convalescent phases of COVID-19. A freely available public database, intended as a resource for researchers studying the immune response to SARS-CoV-2, is where the repertoires were released. Sample metadata almost always included a de-identified subject ID, COVID-19 status, age in years and sex. Where available, HLA class I and class II types were taken from metadata supplied by the sample provider and were not determined by assay-based typing. The dataset comprised deeply sampled blood TCRbeta repertoires from subjects exposed to, actively infected with, or recovered from COVID-19. Samples came from the ongoing ImmuneRACE study (first 160 participants) plus 1,254 subjects from 6 global collaborators. The material from the prospective study consisted of cDNA or gDNA derived from T cells, B-cell-depleted T cells, or PBMCs. Overall results and qualifications from the work: Clinical and demographic metadata were provided uncurated, with the amount varying by source and participant.

One collaborating source in Seattle enrolled patients during active infection and followed them longitudinally through the course of disease. Each collaborating institution followed its own protocols to collect whole blood in K2EDTA tubes. For TCRbeta analysis, collaborators shipped samples in one of three forms: frozen whole blood, isolated PBMCs, or DNA extracted from either of those sample types. Worth noting for this clone: This receptor's antigen is unknown. There are no base qualities to consult, and no much larger clone falls within one base.

TCRbeta CDR3 regions were amplified from genomic DNA using the immunoSEQ Assay, a bias-controlled multiplex PCR. As for how the authors treated the data: Nucleated cell counts per sample were estimated from amplification of reference gene primers within the assay. To quantify the absolute abundance of each unique TCRbeta CDR3 rearrangement, sequence reads were collapsed and filtered. For each sample, productive Simpson clonality was calculated as the square root of Simpson's diversity index across productive rearrangements. Here the immuneACCESS table is served through TCRdb, limited to in-frame sequences with V and J called. Missing clones are a known gap in these copies; in checked studies unresolved V genes cover under half, and the rest lacks a known reason. V and J calls and clone size are as listed in that table; D and trimming were resolved from the DNA. The sample table holds fewer than 250,000 clones, of which just under 90% were seen once. The ten biggest clones cover less than 3.5% of the sample.

The CDR3 runs 14 amino acids, cysteine and phenylalanine included. Only CDR3 DNA remains: 42 bases, in frame from the first base. V is cut by 4 bases and J by 1 base, and the space between the germline ends is 10 bases. CDR1 and CDR2 (LGHDT, YNNKEL) derive from the germline V gene (reference sequence). The sample consisted of peripheral blood. The V and J genes are TRBV3-1 (or the pseudogene TRBV3-2) and TRBJ1-2; 5 matching bases give a weak D call of TRBD1. This receptor was obtained from a young man with COVID-19, enrolled during active disease. The CDR3 region: CASSLKGINYGYTF. The nucleotide sequence reads as follows: TGTGCCAGCAGCCTAAAGGGGATTAACTATGGCTACACCTTC.